The clone carrying this T cell receptor (beta chain) has more than one count but fewer than ten. The antigen remains unidentified. The entry originates in a study of T cell repertoires in cytomegalovirus infection. Overall study context: CMV infection and matching HLA type were both indicated by public TCR beta signatures.

Study-wide results and limits: HLA-C-restricted, CMV-specific TCR beta clonotypes were dominant ex vivo. Public TCR beta family frequency separated CMV-and-HLA carriers, including in an independent cohort.

TCRdb re-called the reads with MiXCR, one entry per CDR3 protein. The repertoire holds around 280,000 distinct CDR3 sequences, with about a tenth as singletons. From germline, CDR1 is LGHDT and CDR2 YNNKEL (reference sequence). CDR3 size: 12 residues. With V trimmed by 5 bases and J by 15 bases, 10 bases remained unmatched. Sequenced input: PBMCs. The receptor was isolated from a human donor in good health (CMV status not recorded). Some clones in this sample may be carry-over from other donors' samples. The chain joins TRBV3-1 to TRBJ1-5; 7 nucleotides agree with TRBD1. CDR3 loop: CASSSVTGDRHF. CDR3 DNA sequence: TGTGCCAGCAGCTCAGTTACAGGGGACAGGCATTTT.